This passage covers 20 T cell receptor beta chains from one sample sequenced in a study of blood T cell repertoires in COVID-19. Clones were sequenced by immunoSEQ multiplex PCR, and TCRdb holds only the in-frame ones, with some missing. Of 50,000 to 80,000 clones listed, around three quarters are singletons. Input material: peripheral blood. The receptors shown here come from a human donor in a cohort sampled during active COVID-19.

CDR3 sequence: CASSIQGNGNQPQHF. CDR3 sequence (DNA): TGTGCCAGTAGTATTCAGGGGAACGGCAATCAGCCCCAGCATTTT. The chain recombines TRBV19 with TRBJ1-5; a possible D gene is TRBD1 (6 bases). Trimming pared 3 bases from V and 2 bases from J, leaving 11 bases between. The germline CDR1 and CDR2 sequences are LNHDA and SQIVND (reference sequence). The CDR3 spans 15 residues.

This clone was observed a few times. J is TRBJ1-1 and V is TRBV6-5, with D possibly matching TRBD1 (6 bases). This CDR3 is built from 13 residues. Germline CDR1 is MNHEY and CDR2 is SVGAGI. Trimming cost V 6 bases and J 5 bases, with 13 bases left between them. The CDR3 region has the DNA TGTGCCAGCAGCCGCCCACAGGGAACTGAAGCTTTCTTT. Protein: CASSRPQGTEAFF.

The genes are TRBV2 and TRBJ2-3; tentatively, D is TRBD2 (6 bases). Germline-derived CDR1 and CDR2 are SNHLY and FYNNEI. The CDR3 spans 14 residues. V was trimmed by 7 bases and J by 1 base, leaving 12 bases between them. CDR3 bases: TGTGCCAGCATCTGGCGGGGCGGCACAGATACGCAGTATTTT. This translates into CASIWRGGTDTQYF.

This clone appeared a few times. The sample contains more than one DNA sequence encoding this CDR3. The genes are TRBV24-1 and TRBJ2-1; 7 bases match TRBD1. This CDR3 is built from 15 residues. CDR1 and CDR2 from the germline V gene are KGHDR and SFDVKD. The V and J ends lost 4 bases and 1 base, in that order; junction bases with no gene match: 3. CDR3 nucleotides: TGTGCCACCAGTGACCAGACAGGGTCCTACAATGAGCAGTTCTTC. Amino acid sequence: CATSDQTGSYNEQFF.

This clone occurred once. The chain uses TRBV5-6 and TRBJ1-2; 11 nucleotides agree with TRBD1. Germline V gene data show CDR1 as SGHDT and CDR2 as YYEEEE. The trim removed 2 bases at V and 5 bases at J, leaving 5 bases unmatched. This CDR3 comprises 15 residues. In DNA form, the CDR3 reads TGTGCCAGCAGCTTCACCGGGACAGGGGGGTATGGCTACACCTTC. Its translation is CASSFTGTGGYGYTF.

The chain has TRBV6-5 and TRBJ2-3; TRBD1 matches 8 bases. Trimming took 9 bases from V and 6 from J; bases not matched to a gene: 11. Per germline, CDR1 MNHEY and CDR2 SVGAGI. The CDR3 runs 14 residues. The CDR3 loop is CASGRTGSRDTQYF. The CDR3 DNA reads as TGTGCCAGTGGTAGGACAGGGTCAAGGGATACGCAGTATTTT.

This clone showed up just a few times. The CDR3 DNA sequence: TGTGCCAGCAGCCCCTCCGGGACTAGCGGGGATAGGAAGTTCTTC. Protein: CASSPSGTSGDRKFF. This chain links TRBV3-1 (or the pseudogene TRBV3-2) with TRBJ2-1; the match to TRBD2 covers 13 bases. Unmatched junction bases numbered 11, after V lost 4 bases and J lost 14 bases. The CDR3 sequence is 15 residues long. CDR1 and CDR2 from the germline V gene are LGHDT and YNNKEL (reference sequence).

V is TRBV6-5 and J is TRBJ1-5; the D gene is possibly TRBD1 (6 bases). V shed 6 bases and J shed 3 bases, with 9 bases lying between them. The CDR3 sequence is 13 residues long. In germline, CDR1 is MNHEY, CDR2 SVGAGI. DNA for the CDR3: TGTGCCAGCAGGGGACAAAACAATCAGCCCCAGCATTTT. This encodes CASRGQNNQPQHF.

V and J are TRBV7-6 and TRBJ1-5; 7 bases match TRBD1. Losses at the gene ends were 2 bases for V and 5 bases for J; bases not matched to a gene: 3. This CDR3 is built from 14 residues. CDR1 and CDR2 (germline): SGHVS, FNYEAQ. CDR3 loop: CASSLSQGDQPQHF. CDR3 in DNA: TGTGCCAGCAGCTTATCCCAGGGGGATCAGCCCCAGCATTTT.

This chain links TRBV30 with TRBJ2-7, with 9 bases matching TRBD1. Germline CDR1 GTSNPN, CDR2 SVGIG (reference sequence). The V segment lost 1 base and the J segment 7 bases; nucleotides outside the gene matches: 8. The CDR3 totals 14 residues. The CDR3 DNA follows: TGTGCCTGGAGTGGTGGGACAGGGTATAGGGAGCAGTACTTC. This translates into CAWSGGTGYREQYF.

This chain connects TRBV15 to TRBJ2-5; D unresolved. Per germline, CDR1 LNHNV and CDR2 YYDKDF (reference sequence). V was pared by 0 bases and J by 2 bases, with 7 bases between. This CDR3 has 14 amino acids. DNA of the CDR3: TGTGCCACCAGCAGAGATGGCTTACAAGAGACCCAGTACTTC. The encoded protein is CATSRDGLQETQYF.

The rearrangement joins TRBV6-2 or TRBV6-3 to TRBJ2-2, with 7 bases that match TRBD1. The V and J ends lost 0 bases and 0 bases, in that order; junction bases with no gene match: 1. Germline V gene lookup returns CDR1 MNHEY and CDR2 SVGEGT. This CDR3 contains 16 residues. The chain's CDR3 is CASSYSGTANTGELFF. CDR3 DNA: TGTGCCAGCAGTTACTCAGGGACAGCGAACACCGGGGAGCTGTTTTTT.

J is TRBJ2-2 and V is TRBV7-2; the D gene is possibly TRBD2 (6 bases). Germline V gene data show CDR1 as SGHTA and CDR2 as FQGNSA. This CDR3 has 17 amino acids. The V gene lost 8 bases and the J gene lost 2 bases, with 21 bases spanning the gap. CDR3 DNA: TGTGCCAGCCGGAACCGAAATATGGGGGGTAACACCGGGGAGCTGTTTTTT. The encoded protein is CASRNRNMGGNTGELFF.

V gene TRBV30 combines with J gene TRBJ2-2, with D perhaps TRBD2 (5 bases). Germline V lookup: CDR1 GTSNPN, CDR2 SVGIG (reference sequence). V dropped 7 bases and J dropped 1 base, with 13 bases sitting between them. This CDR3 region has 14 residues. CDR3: CASRGAVNTGELFF. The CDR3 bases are TGTGCCTCCAGAGGAGCGGTGAACACCGGGGAGCTGTTTTTT.

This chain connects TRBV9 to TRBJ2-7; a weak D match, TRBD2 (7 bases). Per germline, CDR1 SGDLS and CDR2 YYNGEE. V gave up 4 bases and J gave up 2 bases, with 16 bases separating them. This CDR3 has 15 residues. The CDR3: CASSYEGGPPYEQYF. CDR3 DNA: TGTGCCAGCAGCTATGAGGGGGGGCCCCCCTACGAGCAGTACTTC.

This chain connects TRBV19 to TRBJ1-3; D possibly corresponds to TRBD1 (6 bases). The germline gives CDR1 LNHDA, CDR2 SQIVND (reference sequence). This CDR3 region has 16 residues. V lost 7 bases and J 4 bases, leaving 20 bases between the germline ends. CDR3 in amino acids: CASTLPGSGQGNTIYF. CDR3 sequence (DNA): TGTGCCAGTACCCTACCCGGTTCGGGACAAGGAAACACCATATATTTT.

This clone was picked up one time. Here the CDR3 reads CATRRDSNQPQHF. CDR3 nucleotides: TGTGCCACGCGGAGGGATAGCAATCAGCCCCAGCATTTT. This chain connects TRBV2 to TRBJ1-5, with no clear D. The CDR3 spans 13 residues. Trimming left V 10 bases short and J 0 bases short, with 10 bases between. Germline values: CDR1 SNHLY, CDR2 FYNNEI.

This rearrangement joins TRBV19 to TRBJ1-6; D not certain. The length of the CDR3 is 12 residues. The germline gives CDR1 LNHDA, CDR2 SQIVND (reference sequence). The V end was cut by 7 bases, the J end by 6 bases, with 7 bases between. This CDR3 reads CASTPGNSPLHF. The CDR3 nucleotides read TGTGCCAGTACCCCGGGTAATTCACCCCTCCACTTT.

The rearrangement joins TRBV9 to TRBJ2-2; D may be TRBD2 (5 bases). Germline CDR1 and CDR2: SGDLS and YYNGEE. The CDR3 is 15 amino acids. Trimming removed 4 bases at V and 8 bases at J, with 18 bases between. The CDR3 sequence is CASSPERATPGELFF. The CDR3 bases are TGTGCCAGCAGCCCAGAGAGGGCCACACCTGGGGAGCTGTTTTTT. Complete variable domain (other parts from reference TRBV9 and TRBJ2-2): DSGVTQTPKHLITATGQRVTLRCSPRSGDLSVYWYQQSLDQGLQFLIQYYNGEERAKGNILERFSAQQFPDLHSELNLSSLELGDSALYFCASSPERATPGELFFGEGSRLTVL.

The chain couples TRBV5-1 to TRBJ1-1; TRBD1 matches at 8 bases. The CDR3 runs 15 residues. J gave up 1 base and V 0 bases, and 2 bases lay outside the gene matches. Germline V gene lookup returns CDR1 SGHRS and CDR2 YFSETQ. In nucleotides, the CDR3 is TGCGCCAGCAGCTTGGCGCAGGGGGCGAACACTGAAGCTTTCTTT. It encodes CASSLAQGANTEAFF.